Below, 3 T cell receptor beta chains from the same sample are listed, as sequenced in a study of blood T cell repertoires in COVID-19 (dated by TCRdb to the early 2020s). Libraries were constructed by the immunoSEQ multiplex PCR assay. TCRdb took over this immuneACCESS table, retaining in-frame rearrangements with V and J assigned. Such tables are incomplete; in checked studies, under half of the missing clones stem from an unresolved V gene, and the remainder is unexplained. The sample includes 150,000 to 180,000 clones, with more than 80% observed a single time. The ten largest clones represent about 0.55% of the sample. Material for sequencing was peripheral blood. All receptors derive from a man between 50 and 59 years old with acute or convalescent COVID-19.

This clone was detected many times. V is TRBV7-2 and J is TRBJ1-2; 8 nucleotides agree with TRBD1. This CDR3 has 12 amino acids. Germline CDR1 is SGHTA and CDR2 is FQGNSA. V gave up 5 bases and J gave up 7 bases; unmatched junction bases: 3. CDR3 region: CASSQGAVGYTF. The DNA for the CDR3 is TGTGCCAGCAGCCAGGGGGCGGTTGGCTACACCTTC.

The gene calls are TRBV9 and TRBJ2-2; possibly TRBD1 for D (6 bases). The V gene's germline CDR1 is SGDLS and CDR2 YYNGEE. Trimming took off 0 bases at V and 7 bases at J, with 10 bases between the two ends. This CDR3 is 14 amino acids long. The CDR3 sequence: CASSVVRGNGELFF. In DNA form, the CDR3 reads TGTGCCAGCAGCGTAGTAAGGGGGAACGGGGAGCTGTTTTTT.

V usage is TRBV27 and J usage is TRBJ2-7, with no clear D. Trimming took 8 bases from V and 2 from J, leaving 7 bases between them. The CDR3 is made up of 11 amino acids. Germline V lookup: CDR1 MNHEY, CDR2 SMNVEV (reference sequence). The CDR3 is CASGLPYEQYF. CDR3 DNA sequence: TGTGCCAGCGGCCTCCCCTACGAGCAGTACTTC.